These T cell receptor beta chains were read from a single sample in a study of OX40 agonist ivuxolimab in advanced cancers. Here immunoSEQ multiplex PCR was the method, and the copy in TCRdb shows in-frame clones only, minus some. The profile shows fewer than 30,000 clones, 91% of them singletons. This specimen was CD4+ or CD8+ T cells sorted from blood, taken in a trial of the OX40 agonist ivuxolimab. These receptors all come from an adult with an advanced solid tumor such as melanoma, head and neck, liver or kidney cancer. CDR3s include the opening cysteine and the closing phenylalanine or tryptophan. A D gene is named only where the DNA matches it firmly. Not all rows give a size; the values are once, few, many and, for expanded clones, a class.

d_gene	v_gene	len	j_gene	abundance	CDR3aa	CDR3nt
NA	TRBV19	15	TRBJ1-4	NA	CASSIGAATNEKLFF	TGTGCCAGTAGTATTGGAGCGGCAACTAATGAAAAACTGTTTTTT
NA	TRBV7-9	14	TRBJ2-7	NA	CASSLAVRVNEQYF	TGTGCCAGCAGCTTAGCGGTCAGGGTGAACGAGCAGTACTTC
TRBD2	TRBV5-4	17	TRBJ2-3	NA	CASSLAIRGGAQHTQYF	TGTGCCAGCAGCTTGGCCATACGCGGGGGGGCACAACATACGCAGTATTTT
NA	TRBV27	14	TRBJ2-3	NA	CASSSVDSTDTQYF	TGTGCCAGCAGTTCCGTGGACAGCACAGATACGCAGTATTTT
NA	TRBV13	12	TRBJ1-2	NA	CASSFRADGYTF	TGTGCCAGCAGCTTTAGGGCGGATGGCTACACCTTC
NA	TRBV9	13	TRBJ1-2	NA	CASSVDREEGYTF	TGTGCCAGCAGCGTAGACAGGGAAGAAGGCTACACCTTC
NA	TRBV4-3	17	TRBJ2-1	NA	CASSQATGFPSYNEQFF	TGCGCCAGCAGCCAAGCTACAGGGTTCCCCTCCTACAATGAGCAGTTCTTC
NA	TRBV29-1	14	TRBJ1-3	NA	CSVVPYLTGNTIYF	TGCAGCGTTGTCCCCTATTTGACAGGAAACACCATATATTTT
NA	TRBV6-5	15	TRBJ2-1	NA	CASSYSAVSYNEQFF	TGTGCCAGCAGTTACTCGGCGGTCTCCTACAATGAGCAGTTCTTC
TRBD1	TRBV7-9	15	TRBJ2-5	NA	CASSLETGGPETQYF	TGTGCCAGCAGCTTAGAGACAGGGGGCCCAGAGACCCAGTACTTC
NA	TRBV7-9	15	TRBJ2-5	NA	CASSLRLGSKETQYF	TGTGCCAGCAGCTTACGGCTCGGGTCCAAAGAGACCCAGTACTTC
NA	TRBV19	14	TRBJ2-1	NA	CASSIIGGGNEQFF	TGTGCCAGTAGTATAATTGGAGGCGGTAATGAGCAGTTCTTC
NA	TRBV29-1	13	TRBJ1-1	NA	CSVEDTAGIEAFF	TGCAGCGTTGAAGATACGGCAGGGATTGAAGCTTTCTTT
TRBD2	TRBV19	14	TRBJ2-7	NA	CASSSSGIGYEQYF	TGTGCCAGTAGTTCTAGCGGGATTGGCTACGAGCAGTACTTC
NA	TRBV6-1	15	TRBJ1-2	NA	CASSERSADNYGYTF	TGTGCCAGCAGTGAACGGTCGGCAGATAACTATGGCTACACCTTC
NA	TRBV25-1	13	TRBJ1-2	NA	CASSAPGAYGYTF	TGTGCCAGCAGTGCCCCAGGGGCCTATGGCTACACCTTC
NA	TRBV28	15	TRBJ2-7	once	CASSLRGLTTNEQYF	TGTGCCAGCAGTTTAAGGGGCTTAACAACCAACGAGCAGTACTTC
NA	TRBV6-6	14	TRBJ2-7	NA	CASSNQDISYEQYF	TGTGCCAGCAGTAACCAGGATATCTCCTACGAGCAGTACTTC
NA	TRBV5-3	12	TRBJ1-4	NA	CARSFRVEKLFF	TGTGCCAGAAGCTTCAGGGTTGAAAAACTGTTTTTT
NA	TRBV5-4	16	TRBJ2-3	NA	CASSLPTGFTTDTQYF	TGTGCCAGCAGCTTGCCTACAGGGTTCACCACAGATACGCAGTATTTT
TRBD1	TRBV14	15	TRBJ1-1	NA	CASSLGQGAPTEAFF	TGTGCCAGCAGCCTCGGACAGGGGGCGCCCACTGAAGCTTTCTTT
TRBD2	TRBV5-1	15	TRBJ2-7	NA	CASSLEAGVSYEQYF	TGCGCCAGCAGCTTGGAGGCGGGGGTTTCCTACGAGCAGTACTTC
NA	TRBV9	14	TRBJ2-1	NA	CASSVGGGYNEQFF	TGTGCCAGCAGCGTAGGTGGGGGGTACAATGAGCAGTTCTTC
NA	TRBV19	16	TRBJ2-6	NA	CASSPNSHSGANVLTF	TGTGCCAGTAGTCCAAACTCGCACTCTGGGGCCAACGTCCTGACTTTC
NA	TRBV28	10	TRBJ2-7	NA	CASSLYEQYF	TGTGCCAGCAGTTTGTACGAGCAGTACTTC
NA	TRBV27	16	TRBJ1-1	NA	CASSYTGAGANTEAFF	TGTGCCAGCAGTTATACCGGGGCAGGGGCCAACACTGAAGCTTTCTTT